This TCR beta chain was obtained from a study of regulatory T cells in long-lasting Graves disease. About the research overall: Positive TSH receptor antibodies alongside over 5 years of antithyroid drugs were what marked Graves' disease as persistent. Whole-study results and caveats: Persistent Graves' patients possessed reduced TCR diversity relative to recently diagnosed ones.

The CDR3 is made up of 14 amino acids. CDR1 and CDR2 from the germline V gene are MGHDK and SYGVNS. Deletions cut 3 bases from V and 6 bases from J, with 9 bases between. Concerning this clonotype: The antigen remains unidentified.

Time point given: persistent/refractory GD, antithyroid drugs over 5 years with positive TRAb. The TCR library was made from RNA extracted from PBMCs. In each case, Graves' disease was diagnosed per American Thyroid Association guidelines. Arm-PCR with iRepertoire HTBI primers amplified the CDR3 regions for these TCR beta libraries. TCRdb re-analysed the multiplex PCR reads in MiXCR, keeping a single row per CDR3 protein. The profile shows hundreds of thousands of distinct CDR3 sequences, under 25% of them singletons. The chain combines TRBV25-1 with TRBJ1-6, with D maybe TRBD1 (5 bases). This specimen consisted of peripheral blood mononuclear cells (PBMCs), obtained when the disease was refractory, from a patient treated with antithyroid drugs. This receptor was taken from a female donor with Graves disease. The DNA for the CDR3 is TGTGCCAGCAGTGAGGGGGTTAGTAATTCACCCCTCCACTTT. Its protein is CASSEGVSNSPLHF.